The next 16 T cell receptor beta chains were all read from a single sample in a study of shared clonotypes between healthy human individuals. Sequencing used immunoSEQ multiplex PCR; TCRdb keeps in-frame clones, though not all of them. The sample records about 1,500,000 clones, around 97% being singletons. Sequencing was done on a sample of naive CD4+ T cells sorted from blood. As for subset: CD45RA+ positively selected. Every receptor here comes from a man aged 25 to 40 in good health.

CDR3 DNA sequence: TGTGCCAGCAGCCCGGCCGGGGATAACTATGGCTACACCTTC. Its protein is CASSPAGDNYGYTF. The chain has TRBV7-9 and TRBJ1-2; D remains unclear. The germline gives CDR1 SEHNR, CDR2 FQNEAQ (reference sequence). Between the trimmed V and J ends, which lost 5 bases and 1 base, there was a span of 11 bases. The CDR3 spans 14 residues.

The rearrangement joins TRBV27 to TRBJ2-7, with D maybe TRBD1 (5 bases). From germline, CDR1 is MNHEY and CDR2 SMNVEV (reference sequence). The CDR3 sequence is 14 residues long. The V end lost 5 bases, the J end lost 6 bases, and 17 bases lay between the germline ends. CDR3 sequence reads: CASSPDSGLGEQYF. The CDR3 DNA reads TGTGCCAGCAGTCCCGACAGTGGCCTCGGCGAGCAGTACTTC.

The CDR3 loop is CASSPREEETQYF. The CDR3 nucleotides are TGTGCCAGCAGCCCCCGGGAGGAAGAGACCCAGTACTTC. The chain has TRBV5-4 and TRBJ2-5, with TRBD2 identical over 7 bases. Germline V gives CDR1 SGHNT, CDR2 YYREEE (reference sequence). The CDR3 covers 13 residues. V gave up 4 bases and J gave up 3 bases; unmatched junction bases: 3.

The rearrangement joins TRBV10-1 to TRBJ1-1; perhaps TRBD1 as D (5 bases). Germline V CDR1 and CDR2: WNHNN, SYGVQD (reference sequence). Trimming shortened V by 4 bases and J by 1 base, and 10 bases separated the two germline ends. This CDR3 region has 14 residues. The CDR3 spells CASSVGTANTEAFF. The CDR3 bases are TGCGCCAGCAGTGTTGGGACGGCGAACACTGAAGCTTTCTTT.

The chain is built from TRBV5-1 and TRBJ1-5; D not resolved. There are 15 residues in the CDR3. Deletions cut 4 bases from V and 4 bases from J, with 15 bases between. Germline assignment: CDR1 SGHRS and CDR2 YFSETQ. CDR3 in DNA: TGCGCCAGCAGCCCCGTGGGAGGGCAAAATCAGCCCCAGCATTTT. This gives the protein CASSPVGGQNQPQHF.

J is TRBJ2-3 and V is TRBV2, with D unresolved. The CDR3 is made up of 12 amino acids. Germline CDR1 reads SNHLY; CDR2 reads FYNNEI. Between the trimmed V and J ends, which lost 9 bases and 6 bases, there was a span of 13 bases. The CDR3 protein is CARRLLDDTQYF. CDR3 DNA: TGTGCCAGACGCCTTCTAGATGATACGCAGTATTTT.

In this sample, this clone turned up once. The chain joins TRBV2 to TRBJ1-5; no clear D. Germline lookup yields CDR1 SNHLY and CDR2 FYNNEI. V was trimmed by 5 bases and J by 4 bases, leaving 12 bases between them. The CDR3 contains 14 residues. CDR3 protein: CASSYKGVNQPQHF. The CDR3 DNA is TGTGCCAGCAGTTATAAGGGTGTGAATCAGCCCCAGCATTTT.

The gene calls are TRBV7-3 and TRBJ2-2; 10 positions match TRBD2. Germline assignment: CDR1 SGHTA and CDR2 FQGTGA. The J segment lost 4 bases and the V segment lost 5 bases, leaving 4 bases of the junction unmatched. CDR3 length: 15 amino acids. CDR3 protein: CASSGTSASTGELFF. The CDR3 region has the DNA TGTGCCAGCAGCGGGACTAGCGCTTCCACCGGGGAGCTGTTTTTT.

This chain connects TRBV12-5 to TRBJ2-1; TRBD1 agrees at 7 bases. Germline V gene lookup returns CDR1 LGHNT and CDR2 FRNRAP. J gave up 3 bases and V 6 bases, and 5 bases lay outside the gene matches. This CDR3 is built from 14 residues. CDR3 region: CASGSGQDYNEQFF. CDR3 bases: TGTGCTAGTGGCTCCGGACAGGACTACAATGAGCAGTTCTTC.

The chain uses TRBV5-1 and TRBJ2-3, with D unresolved. Germline V gene data show CDR1 as SGHRS and CDR2 as YFSETQ. The CDR3 runs to 12 residues. Trimming cost V 7 bases and J 0 bases, with 6 bases left between them. The DNA of the CDR3 is TGCGCCAGCGGAACAAGCACAGATACGCAGTATTTT. Protein sequence: CASGTSTDTQYF.

V gene TRBV7-9 combines with J gene TRBJ2-6; unclear D gene. V was trimmed by 5 bases and J by 0 bases, leaving 5 bases between them. This CDR3 region has 14 residues. Germline CDR1 is SEHNR and CDR2 is FQNEAQ (reference sequence). CDR3 nucleotides: TGTGCCAGCAGCGCCAGCTCTGGGGCCAACGTCCTGACTTTC. It is translated as CASSASSGANVLTF.

This clone was seen a single time. V and J are TRBV7-3 and TRBJ1-1, with D hard to call. Germline CDR1 reads SGHTA; CDR2 reads FQGTGA. The CDR3 is 13 residues long. With 2 bases removed from V and 5 bases from J, the gap between germline ends came to 9 bases. In nucleotides, the CDR3 is TGTGCCAGCAGCTTAGATGGTGGGACTGAAGCTTTCTTT. It yields the protein CASSLDGGTEAFF.

This chain joins TRBV7-8 and TRBJ2-7; D remains unclear. Germline CDR1 and CDR2: SGHVS and FQNEAQ. V lost 5 bases to trimming and J lost 5 bases, with 13 bases between them. The CDR3 runs 13 residues. The CDR3 protein is CASSPPAAHEQYF. The CDR3 nucleotides are TGTGCCAGCAGCCCCCCCGCGGCCCACGAGCAGTACTTC.

The chain combines TRBV7-3 with TRBJ2-7; possibly TRBD1 for D (7 bases). The CDR3 spans 14 residues. V lost 3 bases and J lost 4, with 13 bases in between. From germline, CDR1 is SGHTA and CDR2 FQGTGA. The CDR3 protein is CASSFGGGQYEQYF. The DNA of the CDR3 is TGTGCCAGCAGCTTCGGAGGGGGCCAGTACGAGCAGTACTTC.

The chain joins TRBV19 to TRBJ1-3; D is unresolved. The CDR3 is made up of 16 amino acids. With 5 bases removed from V and 0 bases from J, the gap between germline ends came to 14 bases. CDR1 and CDR2 from the germline V gene are LNHDA and SQIVND (reference sequence). CDR3 loop: CASSLFLDRSGNTIYF. The DNA for the CDR3 is TGTGCCAGTAGTCTTTTCCTCGATCGCTCTGGAAACACCATATATTTT.

This clone came up once. The rearrangement joins TRBV6-5 to TRBJ1-1, with TRBD1 matching over 9 bases. Germline values: CDR1 MNHEY, CDR2 SVGAGI. The CDR3 sequence is 15 residues long. V dropped 4 bases and J dropped 4; count of bases not matched to a gene: 7. The CDR3, as DNA: TGTGCCAGCAGTTGGCGCCAGACAGGGGGCACTGAAGCTTTCTTT. Protein: CASSWRQTGGTEAFF.